This is a list of T cell receptor beta chains from one sample in a study of shared clonotypes between healthy human individuals. Repertoires were generated with immunoSEQ multiplex PCR, while TCRdb's copy carries only in-frame clones and drops some. Altogether about 1.5 million clones are present, 95% to 99% being singletons, with the ten largest covering less than 0.55%. Sequenced sample: naive CD4+ T cells sorted from blood. These receptor sequences come from a man younger than 40 in good health. The CDR3 runs from the conserved cysteine through the conserved F or W. Each record gives: V gene, D gene, clone size, J gene, CDR3 DNA, CDR3 protein. D genes are given only for firm matches. Only some rows state a clone size, as once, few, many or a class for expanded clones.

v_gene: TRBV28; d_gene: .; abundance: .; j_gene: TRBJ1-1; CDR3nt: TGTGCCAGCGTTGAATTTGCGAACACTGAAGCTTTCTTT; CDR3aa: CASVEFANTEAFF
v_gene: TRBV18; d_gene: TRBD1; abundance: once; j_gene: TRBJ2-7; CDR3nt: TGTGCCAGCTCCCCTGACAGGGACTACGAGCAGTACTTC; CDR3aa: CASSPDRDYEQYF
v_gene: TRBV11-3; d_gene: TRBD1; abundance: .; j_gene: TRBJ2-2; CDR3nt: TGTGCCAGCAGCTGGGGACAGGGAGACACCGGGGAGCTGTTTTTT; CDR3aa: CASSWGQGDTGELFF
v_gene: TRBV29-1; d_gene: .; abundance: .; j_gene: TRBJ2-7; CDR3nt: TGCAGCGTTGAAAATCAGGGGCCCGAGCAGTACTTC; CDR3aa: CSVENQGPEQYF
v_gene: TRBV18; d_gene: .; abundance: .; j_gene: TRBJ1-5; CDR3nt: TGTGCCAGCTCACCAGGGGGCGATCAGCCCCAGCATTTT; CDR3aa: CASSPGGDQPQHF
v_gene: TRBV7-2; d_gene: TRBD1; abundance: .; j_gene: TRBJ2-7; CDR3nt: TGTGCCAGCAGCAAAAGGACAGGGGGCGCCTACGAGCAGTACTTC; CDR3aa: CASSKRTGGAYEQYF
v_gene: TRBV5-4; d_gene: TRBD2; abundance: .; j_gene: TRBJ2-7; CDR3nt: TGTGCCAGCAGCTTGGGACTAGCGGGAGGCGGCAACGAGCAGTACTTC; CDR3aa: CASSLGLAGGGNEQYF
v_gene: TRBV14; d_gene: .; abundance: .; j_gene: TRBJ1-1; CDR3nt: TGTGCCAGCAGCTTGAATGTGAACACTGAAGCTTTCTTT; CDR3aa: CASSLNVNTEAFF
v_gene: TRBV5-1; d_gene: .; abundance: .; j_gene: TRBJ2-7; CDR3nt: TGCGCCAGCAGCTTTGAGAAACCCTTAGAGCAGTACTTC; CDR3aa: CASSFEKPLEQYF
v_gene: TRBV7-9; d_gene: .; abundance: .; j_gene: TRBJ1-1; CDR3nt: TGTGCCAGCTTAGGGGAAGAGTTGCGGACTGAAGCTTTCTTT; CDR3aa: CASLGEELRTEAFF
v_gene: TRBV19; d_gene: .; abundance: .; j_gene: TRBJ1-5; CDR3nt: TGTGCCAGTAGTCTCGGCAGGGCTAGCAATCAGCCCCAGCATTTT; CDR3aa: CASSLGRASNQPQHF
v_gene: TRBV18; d_gene: TRBD1; abundance: .; j_gene: TRBJ1-4; CDR3nt: TGTGCCAGCTCACCACTCCCAGGGGGCAATGAAAAACTGTTTTTT; CDR3aa: CASSPLPGGNEKLFF
v_gene: TRBV5-6; d_gene: TRBD2; abundance: .; j_gene: TRBJ2-1; CDR3nt: TGTGCCAGCAGCTGGGGACTAGCGGGAGTCGGTGAGCAGTTCTTC; CDR3aa: CASSWGLAGVGEQFF
v_gene: TRBV5-4; d_gene: TRBD2; abundance: .; j_gene: TRBJ2-3; CDR3nt: TGTGCCAGCAGCTTGAGATTCGCGGGAGGGCGCACAGATACGCAGTATTTT; CDR3aa: CASSLRFAGGRTDTQYF
v_gene: TRBV28; d_gene: .; abundance: once; j_gene: TRBJ2-3; CDR3nt: TGTGCCAGCAGTTTAGGTCAAGGAGGAAGTAGGACAGATACGCAGTATTTT; CDR3aa: CASSLGQGGSRTDTQYF
v_gene: TRBV7-8; d_gene: TRBD2; abundance: .; j_gene: TRBJ2-7; CDR3nt: TGTGCCAGCAGCTTAGGAGATGGCGGGAGATGGGGCTACGAGCAGTACTTC; CDR3aa: CASSLGDGGRWGYEQYF
v_gene: TRBV5-1; d_gene: TRBD1; abundance: .; j_gene: TRBJ1-2; CDR3nt: TGCGCCAGCAGCTTAGGGACAGGGAATGGCTACACCTTC; CDR3aa: CASSLGTGNGYTF
v_gene: TRBV28; d_gene: .; abundance: .; j_gene: TRBJ2-7; CDR3nt: TGTGCCAGCAGTTCATACCCCGAGCAGTACTTC; CDR3aa: CASSSYPEQYF
v_gene: TRBV18; d_gene: .; abundance: .; j_gene: TRBJ2-5; CDR3nt: TGTGCCAGCTCACGATCCCAGGGGGGATACCAAGAGACCCAGTACTTC; CDR3aa: CASSRSQGGYQETQYF
v_gene: TRBV30; d_gene: .; abundance: once; j_gene: TRBJ1-4; CDR3nt: TGTGCCTGGAGTCCCGAGGGGGGAAAACTGTTTTTT; CDR3aa: CAWSPEGGKLFF
v_gene: TRBV11-3; d_gene: TRBD2; abundance: .; j_gene: TRBJ2-7; CDR3nt: TGTGCCAGCAGCGGGACTAGCGGGAACTACGAGCAGTACTTC; CDR3aa: CASSGTSGNYEQYF
v_gene: TRBV5-5; d_gene: .; abundance: .; j_gene: TRBJ2-2; CDR3nt: TGTGCCAGCAGCTTGCTCGACGGAACGAGGACCGGGGAGCTGTTTTTT; CDR3aa: CASSLLDGTRTGELFF
v_gene: TRBV10-1; d_gene: .; abundance: .; j_gene: TRBJ1-1; CDR3nt: TGCGCCAGCCGATTAAAGATGAACACTGAAGCTTTCTTT; CDR3aa: CASRLKMNTEAFF
v_gene: TRBV5-1; d_gene: TRBD1; abundance: .; j_gene: TRBJ1-5; CDR3nt: TGCGCCAGCAGCCTGGCCGGGACAGGGAATCAGCCCCAGCATTTT; CDR3aa: CASSLAGTGNQPQHF
v_gene: TRBV7-9; d_gene: .; abundance: .; j_gene: TRBJ1-1; CDR3nt: TGTGCCAGCAGCTTTGCAGGGAGTAACACTGAAGCTTTCTTT; CDR3aa: CASSFAGSNTEAFF
v_gene: TRBV2; d_gene: .; abundance: .; j_gene: TRBJ1-1; CDR3nt: TGTGCCAGCAGTGATAAATTTAGAACTGAAGCTTTCTTT; CDR3aa: CASSDKFRTEAFF
v_gene: TRBV29-1; d_gene: TRBD1; abundance: .; j_gene: TRBJ2-1; CDR3nt: TGCAGCGTTGAACGGGACAGGGACAATGAGCAGTTCTTC; CDR3aa: CSVERDRDNEQFF
v_gene: TRBV5-1; d_gene: TRBD2; abundance: .; j_gene: TRBJ2-1; CDR3nt: TGCGCCAGCAGCGGCACTAGCGGAACCTACAATGAGCAGTTCTTC; CDR3aa: CASSGTSGTYNEQFF